This T cell receptor beta chain was sequenced during a study of control samples from healthy donors and cancer patients. Sequencing used immunoSEQ multiplex PCR; TCRdb keeps in-frame clones, though not all of them. The sample has about 180,000 clones; approximately 92% are singletons. The specimen was blood. The receptor's source is a man under 40 in good health.

CDR3 sequence reads: CASSFFPPGLASNEQFF. The CDR3 region has the DNA TGTGCCAGCAGCTTTTTCCCTCCGGGACTAGCCTCCAATGAGCAGTTCTTC. The V call is TRBV7-9, the J call TRBJ2-1; TRBD2 agrees at 9 bases. CDR1 SEHNR and CDR2 FQNEAQ come from the germline V gene (reference sequence). The CDR3 extends over 17 amino acids. V gave up 3 bases and J gave up 6 bases; unmatched junction bases: 12.